These T cell receptor beta chains were read from a single sample in a study of T-cell reconstitution after alpha-beta-depleted transplantation in children. Each CDR3 protein is one row after TCRdb ran MiXCR on the PCR reads. Among hundreds of thousands of distinct CDR3 sequences listed, about 15% were seen once. The material was PBMCs from the stem cell graft donor, obtained from the stem cell graft. The receptors originated from a human donor who donated a stem cell graft to a child with acute myeloid leukemia. The CDR3 runs from the conserved cysteine through the conserved F or W. The D gene is left open where the match is weak. The listing skips clone size in some rows; elsewhere it reads once, few, many or a size class.

size,V,D,J,DNA,CDR3
few,TRBV27,NA,TRBJ1-1,TGTGCCAGCAGTTTATATGGGGTGGGGGAGAACACTGAAGCTTTCTTT,CASSLYGVGENTEAFF
few,TRBV12-3/TRBV12-4,NA,TRBJ2-3,TGTGCCAGCAGTTTCCCGGTCCTTCCTCGGGCAGATACGCAGTATTTT,CASSFPVLPRADTQYF
few,TRBV7-3,NA,TRBJ2-7,TGTGCCAGCAGCTTAGGAGGTGTCGGCTCCTACGAGCAGTACTTC,CASSLGGVGSYEQYF
many,TRBV5-6,NA,TRBJ2-1,TGTGCCAGCAGCTCGACATTTTCCTACAATGAGCAGTTCTTC,CASSSTFSYNEQFF
many,TRBV7-9,NA,TRBJ2-7,TGTGCCAGCAGCTTATCACAGGGAACGACTTACGAGCAGTACTTC,CASSLSQGTTYEQYF
few,TRBV7-2,NA,TRBJ2-7,TGTGCCAGCAGCTTAGAAACTTACCTCTCCTACGAGCAGTACTTC,CASSLETYLSYEQYF
NA,TRBV7-2,NA,TRBJ2-1,TGTGCCAGCAGCTTAGATGGCAGGGATACGAATGAGCAGTTCTTC,CASSLDGRDTNEQFF
NA,TRBV7-8,TRBD2,TRBJ2-1,TGTGCCAGCAGCCCCATCCGGGGGGGGGACAATGAGCAGTTCTTC,CASSPIRGGDNEQFF
many,TRBV10-1,NA,TRBJ2-5,TGCGCCAGCAGTGAGTCGGAGACCCAGTACTTC,CASSESETQYF
many,TRBV29-1,NA,TRBJ1-2,TGCAGCGTTGAGGGGCAGAGTCATGGCTACACCTTC,CSVEGQSHGYTF
many,TRBV6-1,NA,TRBJ1-2,TGTGCCAGCAGGAAGCAGAACTATGGCTACACCTTC,CASRKQNYGYTF
few,TRBV12-3/TRBV12-4,TRBD1,TRBJ2-1,TGTGCCAGCAGCTCGACAGGGGCGTACGTAATCAATGAGCAGTTCTTC,CASSSTGAYVINEQFF
many,TRBV10-2,TRBD1,TRBJ2-7,TGCGCCAGCAGTGAGAGGGACAGGGCCTCTTTATCCTACGAGCAGTACTTC,CASSERDRASLSYEQYF
many,TRBV13,NA,TRBJ1-1,TGTGCCAGCAGCTTAGGCCGACTCTTGAACACTGAAGCTTTCTTT,CASSLGRLLNTEAFF
few,TRBV11-2,TRBD1,TRBJ1-6,TGTGCCAGCAGCCCTATCTGGAAGGGGGCCCTTCCCTTCTCCTATAATTCACCCCTCCACTTT,CASSPIWKGALPFSYNSPLHF
NA,TRBV7-2,NA,TRBJ1-1,TGTGCCAGCAGCCCTAGGGGGGCAGGGCGGAAACTTGAAGCTTTCTTT,CASSPRGAGRKLEAFF
many,TRBV20-1,NA,TRBJ2-7,TGCAGTGCTGGCCGGGACCTCTTC,CSAGRDLF
many,TRBV20-1,NA,TRBJ1-2,TGCAGTGCTACAGGGGTAGGGAACTATGGCTACACCTTC,CSATGVGNYGYTF
few,TRBV5-1,NA,TRBJ1-4,TGCGCCAGCAGCGATACAGCTTATAATGAAAAACTGTTTTTT,CASSDTAYNEKLFF
NA,TRBV21-1,NA,TRBJ1-1,TGTGCCAGCAGCCTACGGCCCATTCGACAGGGAGAAGGCACTGAAGCTTTCTTT,CASSLRPIRQGEGTEAFF
many,TRBV6-5,NA,TRBJ2-1,TGTGCCAGCAGTTTCGCTTGGCCTTACAATGAGCAGTTCTTC,CASSFAWPYNEQFF
NA,TRBV12-3/TRBV12-4,NA,TRBJ1-2,TGTGCCAGCAGTTTCGTACCGGGACACTATGGCTACACCTTC,CASSFVPGHYGYTF
many,TRBV20-1,NA,TRBJ2-2,TGCAGTGCTTATAAGGGGGCGAACACCGGGGAGCTGTTTTTT,CSAYKGANTGELFF
NA,TRBV6-1,NA,TRBJ1-5,TGTGCCAGCAGTCCGGTGGGGCGGGAACCCCAGCATTTT,CASSPVGREPQHF
many,TRBV7-3,NA,TRBJ2-5,TGTGCCAGCAGCTTGATCCTCGGGGAGACCCAGTACTTC,CASSLILGETQYF
NA,TRBV12-3/TRBV12-4,NA,TRBJ2-2,TGTGCCAGCAGTTTAACAAGGACCACCGGGGAGCTGTTTTTT,CASSLTRTTGELFF
many,TRBV20-1,NA,TRBJ2-1,TGCAGTGCTAGAGATTGGGGCGATGAGCAGTTCTTC,CSARDWGDEQFF
many,TRBV5-1,TRBD1,TRBJ1-2,TGCGCCAGCAGCTCGGGACAGAACTATGGCTACACCTTC,CASSSGQNYGYTF
NA,TRBV12-3/TRBV12-4,NA,TRBJ2-5,TGTGCCAGCAGTTTACGGCAGACCCAGTACTTC,CASSLRQTQYF
many,TRBV15,NA,TRBJ2-1,TGTGCCACCAGCAGTCCCTGGGGGTACAATGAGCAGTTCTTC,CATSSPWGYNEQFF
NA,TRBV6-1,NA,TRBJ1-1,TGTGCCAGCAGTCTAAGCACAGTCACTGAAGCTTTCTTT,CASSLSTVTEAFF
many,TRBV20-1,NA,TRBJ1-5,TGCAGTGCTAGAGATGGGGGGCTTGATCAGCCCCAGCATTTT,CSARDGGLDQPQHF
few,TRBV6-2/TRBV6-3,TRBD1,TRBJ2-2,TGTGCCAGCACGGACAGGGACACCGGGGAGCTGTTTTTT,CASTDRDTGELFF
NA,TRBV6-2/TRBV6-3,TRBD2,TRBJ2-1,TGTGCCAGCAGTCGAACTAGCGGACGCCCCAATGAGCAGTTCTTC,CASSRTSGRPNEQFF
many,TRBV20-1,TRBD2,TRBJ2-3,TGCAGTGCTAGCCGACGCAACATAGCGGGGGCGGTCCTGGATACGCAGTATTTT,CSASRRNIAGAVLDTQYF
NA,TRBV20-1,NA,TRBJ1-2,TGCAGTGGTAGAGATCCGGGGTTTGGGGACACCGGCAGCTATGGCTACACCTTC,CSGRDPGFGDTGSYGYTF
many,TRBV24-1,TRBD1,TRBJ2-1,TGTGCCACCACCGCTGGGGACAGGGAGTACAATGAGCAGTTCTTC,CATTAGDREYNEQFF
NA,TRBV5-5,NA,TRBJ2-7,TGTGCCAGCAGCTTGGGAGCAGGCCGCTACGAGCAGTACTTC,CASSLGAGRYEQYF
NA,TRBV29-1,NA,TRBJ2-7,TGCAGCGTTGAAGATCAGAGCGGCAACTCCTACGAGCAGTACTTC,CSVEDQSGNSYEQYF
many,TRBV12-3/TRBV12-4,TRBD1,TRBJ1-5,TGTGCCAGCAGTCACAGGGGTATAAGCAATCAGCCCCAGCATTTT,CASSHRGISNQPQHF
NA,TRBV11-1,NA,TRBJ2-3,TGTGCCAGCAGCTTAGCCTCCGAGACAGCAGCAGATACGCAGTATTTT,CASSLASETAADTQYF
NA,TRBV9,TRBD2,TRBJ2-1,TGTGCCAGCAGCGTAGCTAGCGGGGGGTTCTACAATGAGCAGTTCTTC,CASSVASGGFYNEQFF
few,TRBV11-3,NA,TRBJ2-6,TGTGCCAGCAGCCTATCGCCAAGGCTCTCTGGGGCCAACGTCCTGACTTTC,CASSLSPRLSGANVLTF
many,TRBV12-3/TRBV12-4,NA,TRBJ1-5,TGTGCCAGCAGTTTTATCGATCAGCCCCAGCATTTT,CASSFIDQPQHF
many,TRBV20-1,NA,TRBJ1-5,TGCAGTGCTAGAGATTTCCAGGACACTTCTCACCAGCCCCAGCATTTT,CSARDFQDTSHQPQHF
many,TRBV5-5,NA,TRBJ2-5,TGTGCCAGCAGTTCCGGGACACCGTACCAAGAGACCCAGTACTTC,CASSSGTPYQETQYF
few,TRBV13,NA,TRBJ2-5,TGTGCCAGCAGCCGCAGGGAGGACCAAGAGACCCAGTACTTC,CASSRREDQETQYF
many,TRBV11-2,NA,TRBJ1-1,TGTGCCAGCAGCTTAGATGGGAGGAACACTGAAGCTTTCTTT,CASSLDGRNTEAFF
few,TRBV5-6,TRBD1,TRBJ1-2,TGTGCCAGCAGTTCCGGGACAGGGGGCTATGGCTACACCTTC,CASSSGTGGYGYTF